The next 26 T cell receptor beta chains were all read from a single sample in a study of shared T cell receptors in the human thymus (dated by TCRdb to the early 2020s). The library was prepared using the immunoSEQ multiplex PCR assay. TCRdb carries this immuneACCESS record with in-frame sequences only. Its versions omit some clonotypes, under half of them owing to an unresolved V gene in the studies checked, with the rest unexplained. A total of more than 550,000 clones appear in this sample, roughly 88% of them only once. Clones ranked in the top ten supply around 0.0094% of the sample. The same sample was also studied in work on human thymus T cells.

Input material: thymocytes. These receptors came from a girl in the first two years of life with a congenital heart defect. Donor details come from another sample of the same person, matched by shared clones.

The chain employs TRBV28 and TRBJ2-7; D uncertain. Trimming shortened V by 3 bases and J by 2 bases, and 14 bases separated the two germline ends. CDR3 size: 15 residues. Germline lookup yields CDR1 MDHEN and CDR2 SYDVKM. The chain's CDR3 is CASSFDARQTYEQYF. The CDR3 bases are TGTGCCAGCAGTTTCGATGCGAGACAAACCTACGAGCAGTACTTC.

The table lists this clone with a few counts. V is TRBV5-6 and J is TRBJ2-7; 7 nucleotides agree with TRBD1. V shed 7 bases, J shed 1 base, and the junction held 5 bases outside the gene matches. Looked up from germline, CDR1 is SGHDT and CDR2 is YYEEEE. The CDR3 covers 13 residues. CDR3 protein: CASGHRGSYEQYF. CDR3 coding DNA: TGTGCCAGCGGCCACAGGGGTTCCTACGAGCAGTACTTC.

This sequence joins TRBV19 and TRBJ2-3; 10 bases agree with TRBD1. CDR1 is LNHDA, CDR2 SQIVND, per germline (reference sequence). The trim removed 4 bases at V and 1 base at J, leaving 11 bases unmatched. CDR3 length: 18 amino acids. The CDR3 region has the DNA TGTGCCAGTAGTAGACAGGGGGCGGTGAAAAGAGGCACAGATACGCAGTATTTT. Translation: CASSRQGAVKRGTDTQYF.

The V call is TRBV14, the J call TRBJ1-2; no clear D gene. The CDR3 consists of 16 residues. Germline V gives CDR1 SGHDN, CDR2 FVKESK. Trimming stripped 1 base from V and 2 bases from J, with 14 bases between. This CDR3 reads CASSQAPRGRNYGYTF. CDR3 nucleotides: TGTGCCAGCAGCCAAGCCCCGCGGGGTAGAAACTATGGCTACACCTTC.

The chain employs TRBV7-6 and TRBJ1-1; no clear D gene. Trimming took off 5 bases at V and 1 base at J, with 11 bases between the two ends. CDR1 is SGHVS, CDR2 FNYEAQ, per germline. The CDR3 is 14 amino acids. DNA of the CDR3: TGTGCCAGCAGCGCGCCCGAGGGGAACACTGAAGCTTTCTTT. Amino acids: CASSAPEGNTEAFF.

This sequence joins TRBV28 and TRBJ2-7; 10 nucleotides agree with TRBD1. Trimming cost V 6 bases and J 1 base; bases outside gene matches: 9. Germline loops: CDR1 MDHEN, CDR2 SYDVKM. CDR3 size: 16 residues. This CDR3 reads CASRHNRDRGSYEQYF. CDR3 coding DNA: TGTGCCAGCAGACACAACCGGGACAGGGGATCCTACGAGCAGTACTTC.

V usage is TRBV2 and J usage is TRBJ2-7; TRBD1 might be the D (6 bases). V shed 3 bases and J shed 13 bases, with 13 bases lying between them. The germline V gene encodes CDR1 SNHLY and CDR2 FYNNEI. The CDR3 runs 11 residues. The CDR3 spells CASSERLGGYF. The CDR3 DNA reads TGTGCCAGCAGTGAGCGACTTGGGGGCTACTTC.

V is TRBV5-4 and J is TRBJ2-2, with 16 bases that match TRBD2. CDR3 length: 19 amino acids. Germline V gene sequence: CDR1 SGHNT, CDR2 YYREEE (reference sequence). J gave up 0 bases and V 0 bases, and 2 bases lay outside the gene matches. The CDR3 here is CASSLAGTSGGANTGELFF. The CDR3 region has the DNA TGTGCCAGCAGCTTGGCTGGGACTAGCGGGGGGGCGAACACCGGGGAGCTGTTTTTT.

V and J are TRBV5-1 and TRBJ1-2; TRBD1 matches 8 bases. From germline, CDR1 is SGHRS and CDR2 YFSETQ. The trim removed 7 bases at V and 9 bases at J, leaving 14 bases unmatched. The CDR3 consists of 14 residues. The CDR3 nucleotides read TGCGCCAGCTCCGGGTCCGGGACAGGAATTAGCTACACCTTC. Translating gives CASSGSGTGISYTF.

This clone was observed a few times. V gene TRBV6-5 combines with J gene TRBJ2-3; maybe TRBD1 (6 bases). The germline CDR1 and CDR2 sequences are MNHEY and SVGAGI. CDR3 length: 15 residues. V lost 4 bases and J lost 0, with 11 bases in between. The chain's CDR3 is CASSSTGPSTDTQYF. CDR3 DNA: TGTGCCAGCAGTTCAACAGGGCCTAGCACAGATACGCAGTATTTT.

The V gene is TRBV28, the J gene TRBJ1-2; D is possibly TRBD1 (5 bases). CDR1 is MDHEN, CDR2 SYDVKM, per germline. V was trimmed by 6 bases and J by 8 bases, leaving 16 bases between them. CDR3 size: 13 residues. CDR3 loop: CASRVTVAVGYTF. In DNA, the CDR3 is TGTGCCAGCAGGGTGACAGTAGCTGTCGGCTACACCTTC.

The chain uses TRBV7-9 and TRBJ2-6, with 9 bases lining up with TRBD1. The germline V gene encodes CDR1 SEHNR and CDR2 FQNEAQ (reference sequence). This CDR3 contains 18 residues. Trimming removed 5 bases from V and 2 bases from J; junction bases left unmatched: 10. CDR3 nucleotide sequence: TGTGCCAGCAGCCTGTACGGACAGGGGAATACTGGGGCCAACGTCCTGACTTTC. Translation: CASSLYGQGNTGANVLTF.

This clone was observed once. CDR3 loop: CASSLGGGSHQPQHF. CDR3 nucleotides: TGCGCCAGCAGCTTGGGGGGGGGCTCGCATCAGCCCCAGCATTTT. The chain couples TRBV5-1 to TRBJ1-5, with D tentatively TRBD1 (6 bases). V dropped 0 bases and J dropped 5 bases, with 12 bases sitting between them. This CDR3 is 15 amino acids long. Germline values: CDR1 SGHRS, CDR2 YFSETQ.

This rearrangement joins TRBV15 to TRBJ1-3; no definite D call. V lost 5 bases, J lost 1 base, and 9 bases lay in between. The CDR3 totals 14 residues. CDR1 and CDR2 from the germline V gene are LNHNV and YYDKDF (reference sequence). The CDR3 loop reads CATSGPRSGNTIYF. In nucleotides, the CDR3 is TGTGCCACCAGCGGGCCTCGTTCTGGAAACACCATATATTTT.

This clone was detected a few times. The CDR3 sequence is CASSPEGGPHTEAFF. DNA of the CDR3: TGTGCCAGCAGCCCCGAGGGGGGGCCCCACACTGAAGCTTTCTTT. The chain recombines TRBV5-4 with TRBJ1-1; maybe TRBD1 (6 bases). Germline loops: CDR1 SGHNT, CDR2 YYREEE (reference sequence). V lost 4 bases and J lost 3, with 16 bases in between. CDR3 size: 15 residues.

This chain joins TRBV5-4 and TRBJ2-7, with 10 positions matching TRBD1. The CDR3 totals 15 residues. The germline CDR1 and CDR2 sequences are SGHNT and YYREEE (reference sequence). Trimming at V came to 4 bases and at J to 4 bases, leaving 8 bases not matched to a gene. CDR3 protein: CASSQDRGRRYEQYF. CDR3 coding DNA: TGTGCCAGCAGCCAAGACAGGGGGCGCAGGTACGAGCAGTACTTC.

DNA for the CDR3: TGTGCCAGCAGCCCCGACAGAACGATATACAATGAGCAGTTCTTC. Translated: CASSPDRTIYNEQFF. The chain uses TRBV9 and TRBJ2-1; weak D call: TRBD1 (5 bases). Germline values: CDR1 SGDLS, CDR2 YYNGEE. The CDR3 totals 15 residues. Trimming shortened V by 4 bases and J by 4 bases, and 15 bases separated the two germline ends.

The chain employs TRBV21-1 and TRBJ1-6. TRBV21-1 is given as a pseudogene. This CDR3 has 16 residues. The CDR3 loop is CASSPPPPKSNSPLHF. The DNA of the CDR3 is TGTGCCAGCAGCCCCCCCCCTCCGAAGAGTAATTCACCCCTCCACTTT.

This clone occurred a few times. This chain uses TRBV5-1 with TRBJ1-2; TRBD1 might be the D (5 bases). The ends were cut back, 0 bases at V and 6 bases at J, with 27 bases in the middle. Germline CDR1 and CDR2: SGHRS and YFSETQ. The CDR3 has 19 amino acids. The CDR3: CASSLEGGPGDGRTNGYTF. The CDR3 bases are TGCGCCAGCAGCTTGGAAGGCGGTCCGGGGGATGGACGGACCAATGGCTACACCTTC.

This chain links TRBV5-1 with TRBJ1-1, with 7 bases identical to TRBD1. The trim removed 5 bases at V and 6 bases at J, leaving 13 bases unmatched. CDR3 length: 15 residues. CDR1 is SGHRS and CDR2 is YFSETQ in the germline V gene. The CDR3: CASRFWADRASEAFF. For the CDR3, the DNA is TGCGCCAGCAGATTCTGGGCCGACAGGGCTTCTGAAGCTTTCTTT.

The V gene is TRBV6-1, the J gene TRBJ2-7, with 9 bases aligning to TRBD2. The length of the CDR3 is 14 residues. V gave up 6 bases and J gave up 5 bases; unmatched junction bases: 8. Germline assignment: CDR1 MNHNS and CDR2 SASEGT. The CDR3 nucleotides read TGTGCCAGCAGCTTGAGCGGGGGGCGCAACGAGCAGTACTTC. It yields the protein CASSLSGGRNEQYF.

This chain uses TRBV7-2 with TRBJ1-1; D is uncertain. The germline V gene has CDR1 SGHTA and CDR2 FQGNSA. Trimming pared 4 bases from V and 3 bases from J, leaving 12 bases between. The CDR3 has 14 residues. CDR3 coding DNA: TGTGCCAGCAGCTCCGGGCCCGGGGACACTGAAGCTTTCTTT. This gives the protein CASSSGPGDTEAFF.

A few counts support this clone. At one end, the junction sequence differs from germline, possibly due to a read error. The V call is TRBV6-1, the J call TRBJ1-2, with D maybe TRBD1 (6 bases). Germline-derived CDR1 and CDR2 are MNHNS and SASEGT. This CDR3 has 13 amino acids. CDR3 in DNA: TGTGCCAGCAGGGAAGACAGGAGCTATGGCTACACCTTC. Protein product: CASREDRSYGYTF.

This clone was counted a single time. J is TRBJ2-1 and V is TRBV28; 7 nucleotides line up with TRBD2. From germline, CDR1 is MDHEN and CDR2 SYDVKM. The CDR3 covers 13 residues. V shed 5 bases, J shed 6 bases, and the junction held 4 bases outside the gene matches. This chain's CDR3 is CASSPGGRNEQFF. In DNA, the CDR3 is TGTGCCAGCAGTCCGGGGGGACGCAATGAGCAGTTCTTC. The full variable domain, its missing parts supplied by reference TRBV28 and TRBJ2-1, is DVKVTQSSRYLVKRTGEKVFLECVQDMDHENMFWYRQDPGLGLRLIYFSYDVKMKEKGDIPEGYSVSREKKERFSLILESASTNQTSMYLCASSPGGRNEQFFGPGTRLTVL.

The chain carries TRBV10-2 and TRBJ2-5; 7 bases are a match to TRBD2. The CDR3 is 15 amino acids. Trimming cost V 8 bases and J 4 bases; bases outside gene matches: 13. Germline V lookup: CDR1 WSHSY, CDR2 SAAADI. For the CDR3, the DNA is TGCGCCAGCGGGGAGGGAAGGCCAATCATAGAGACCCAGTACTTC. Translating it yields CASGEGRPIIETQYF.

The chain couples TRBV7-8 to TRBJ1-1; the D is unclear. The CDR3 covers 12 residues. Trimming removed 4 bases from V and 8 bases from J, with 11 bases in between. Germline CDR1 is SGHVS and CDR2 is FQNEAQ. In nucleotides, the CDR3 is TGTGCCAGCAGCTACTTACCAAAGGAAGCTTTCTTT. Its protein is CASSYLPKEAFF.